Below, 9 T cell receptor beta chains from the same sample are listed, as sequenced in a study of blood T cell repertoires in COVID-19. Clones were sequenced by immunoSEQ multiplex PCR, and TCRdb holds only the in-frame ones, with some missing. The sample records about 210,000 clones, 81% being singletons. The specimen was PBMCs or T cells enriched from blood (not recorded which). The receptor source for this set is a woman between 45 and 65 years old with acute COVID-19.

This clone was seen only a few times. The chain carries TRBV6-1 and TRBJ1-1; tentative D call: TRBD1 (6 bases). The V gene's germline CDR1 is MNHNS and CDR2 SASEGT. CDR3 length equals 16 residues. V was cut by 3 bases and J by 2 bases, with 16 bases left in between. CDR3 sequence reads: CASSDRSTGSNTEAFF. The CDR3 DNA sequence: TGTGCCAGCAGTGACAGGTCGACAGGATCTAACACTGAAGCTTTCTTT.

The V gene is TRBV18, the J gene TRBJ1-4; D not resolved. The CDR3 consists of 16 residues. The germline CDR1 and CDR2 sequences are KGHSH and LQKENI. The germline V and J ends were trimmed by 5 bases and 0 bases, with 13 bases remaining between them. The CDR3 protein is CASSDHPGTTNEKLFF. CDR3 nucleotide sequence: TGTGCCAGCTCAGACCACCCGGGTACAACTAATGAAAAACTGTTTTTT.

Only one count was recorded for this clone. The V gene is TRBV30, the J gene TRBJ1-1; the D is unclear. Germline CDR1 and CDR2: GTSNPN and SVGIG (reference sequence). The CDR3 covers 13 residues. Trimming left V 5 bases short and J 0 bases short, with 10 bases between. The CDR3 nucleotides are TGTGCCTGGGGACTCCCTGTGAACACTGAAGCTTTCTTT. It specifies CAWGLPVNTEAFF.

V is TRBV4-3 and J is TRBJ1-1; 7 bases are shared with TRBD1. The CDR3 consists of 15 residues. V was clipped by 0 bases and J by 6 bases; unmatched bases: 7. Germline values: CDR1 LGHNA, CDR2 YSLEER. CDR3 amino acids: CASSQEQGFSAEAFF. The CDR3, as DNA: TGCGCCAGCAGCCAAGAACAGGGGTTTTCGGCTGAAGCTTTCTTT.

This clone has only one observation. The chain combines TRBV6-2 or TRBV6-3 with TRBJ2-1; 13 bases fit TRBD2. Germline values: CDR1 MNHEY, CDR2 SVGEGT. The CDR3 runs to 18 residues. V lost 0 bases and J lost 6; bases outside the gene matches: 8. The CDR3 protein is CASSYSGLAGPPSNEQFF. CDR3 sequence (DNA): TGTGCCAGCAGTTACTCGGGACTAGCGGGACCGCCGAGCAATGAGCAGTTCTTC.

This clone was counted only a few times. The chain links TRBV27 to TRBJ1-2, with unresolved D. V was clipped by 6 bases and J by 7 bases, with 15 bases between them. Germline CDR1 and CDR2: MNHEY and SMNVEV (reference sequence). There are 13 residues in the CDR3. CDR3 sequence: CASRPTRVGGYTF. The CDR3 DNA reads TGTGCCAGCAGACCGACACGAGTCGGTGGCTACACCTTC.

This rearrangement joins TRBV7-2 to TRBJ1-1; TRBD1 is a possible D gene (5 bases). CDR3 size: 13 residues. The germline V and J ends were trimmed by 5 bases and 12 bases, with 19 bases remaining between them. Germline values: CDR1 SGHTA, CDR2 FQGNSA. The CDR3 region is CASSPQGRDRSFF. The DNA for the CDR3 is TGTGCCAGCAGCCCCCAGGGAAGGGATAGGTCTTTCTTT. The entire variable domain, with the rest obtained from reference TRBV7-2 and TRBJ1-1, is as follows: GAGVSQSPSNKVTEKGKDVELRCDPISGHTALYWYRQSLGQGLEFLIYFQGNSAPDKSGLPSDRFSAERTGGSVSTLTIQRTQQEDSAVYLCASSPQGRDRSFFGQGTRLTVV.

The chain combines TRBV18 with TRBJ2-5; TRBD1 matches 7 bases. Germline V lookup: CDR1 KGHSH, CDR2 LQKENI. This CDR3 spans 13 amino acids. The ends lost 6 bases at V and 5 bases at J; junction bases unmatched: 6. The CDR3 loop reads CASSRDRAETQYF. The DNA for the CDR3 is TGTGCCAGCTCCCGCGACAGGGCCGAGACCCAGTACTTC.

The chain joins TRBV7-2 to TRBJ2-7; weak D call: TRBD1 (6 bases). Trimming removed 5 bases at V and 5 bases at J, with 19 bases between. CDR3 length equals 15 residues. Germline-derived CDR1 and CDR2 are SGHTA and FQGNSA. The CDR3 reads CASSTQSQGFHEQYF. The CDR3 DNA sequence: TGTGCCAGCAGCACTCAGAGCCAGGGGTTCCACGAGCAGTACTTC.